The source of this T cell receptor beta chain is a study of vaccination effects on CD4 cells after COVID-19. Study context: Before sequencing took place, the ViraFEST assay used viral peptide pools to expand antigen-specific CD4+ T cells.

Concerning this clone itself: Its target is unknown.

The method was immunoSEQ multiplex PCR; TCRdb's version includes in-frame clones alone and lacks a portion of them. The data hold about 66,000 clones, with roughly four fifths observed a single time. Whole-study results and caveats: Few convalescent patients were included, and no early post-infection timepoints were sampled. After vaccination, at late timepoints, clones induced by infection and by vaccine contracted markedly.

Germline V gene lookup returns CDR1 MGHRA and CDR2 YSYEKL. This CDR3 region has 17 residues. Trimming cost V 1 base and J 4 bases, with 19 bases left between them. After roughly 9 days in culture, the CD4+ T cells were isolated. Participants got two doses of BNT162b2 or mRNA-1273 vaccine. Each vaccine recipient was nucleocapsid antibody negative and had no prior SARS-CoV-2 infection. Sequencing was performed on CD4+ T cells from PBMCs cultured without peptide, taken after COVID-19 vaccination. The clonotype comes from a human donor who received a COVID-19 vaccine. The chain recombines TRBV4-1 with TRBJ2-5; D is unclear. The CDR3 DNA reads TGCGCCAGCAGCCAAGTCGCCGGGTCAGATGTCACAGAGACCCAGTACTTC. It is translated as CASSQVAGSDVTETQYF.